This TCR beta chain was observed in a study of T cells in Graves' hyperthyroidism and ophthalmopathy. CDR1 WSHSY and CDR2 SAAADI come from the germline V gene. V was cut by 2 bases and J by 5 bases, with 9 bases left in between. This CDR3 region has 14 residues. Amplified TCR beta CDR3 regions came from RNA transcripts. In the first-round RT-PCR of the TCR CDR3, the HTBI primer set was used. From the multiplex PCR reads, TCRdb called clonotypes with MiXCR, one entry per CDR3 protein. This table has under 450,000 distinct CDR3 sequences, approximately 18% appearing once. This clonotype was observed many times.

Sequencing was performed on blood. V is TRBV10-2 and J is TRBJ1-4, with a possible D match to TRBD1 (5 bases). This clonotype was sampled from a woman aged 30 to 39 with Graves' hyperthyroidism that later progressed to Graves' ophthalmopathy. The CDR3 reads CASSEAGANEKLFF. CDR3 nucleotide sequence: TGCGCCAGCAGTGAGGCCGGGGCCAATGAAAAACTGTTTTTT.